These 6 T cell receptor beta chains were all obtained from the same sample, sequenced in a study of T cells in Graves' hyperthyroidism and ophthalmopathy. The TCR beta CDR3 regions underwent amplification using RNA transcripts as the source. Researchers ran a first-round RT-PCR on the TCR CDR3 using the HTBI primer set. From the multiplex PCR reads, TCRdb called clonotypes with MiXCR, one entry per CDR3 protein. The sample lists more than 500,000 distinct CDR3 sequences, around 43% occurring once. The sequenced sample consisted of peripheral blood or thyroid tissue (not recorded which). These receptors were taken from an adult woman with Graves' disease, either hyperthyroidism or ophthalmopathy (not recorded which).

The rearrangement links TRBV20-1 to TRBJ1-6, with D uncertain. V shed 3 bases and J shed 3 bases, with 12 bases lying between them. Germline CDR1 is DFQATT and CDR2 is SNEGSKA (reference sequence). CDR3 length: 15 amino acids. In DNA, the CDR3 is TGCAGTGCTAGGAGCGTCACCTTCTATAATTCACCCCTCCACTTT. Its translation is CSARSVTFYNSPLHF.

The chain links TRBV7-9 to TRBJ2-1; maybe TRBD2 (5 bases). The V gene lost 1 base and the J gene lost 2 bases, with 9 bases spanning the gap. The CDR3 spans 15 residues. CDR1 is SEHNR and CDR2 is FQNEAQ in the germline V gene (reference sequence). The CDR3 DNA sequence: TGTGCCAGCAGCTTAGATGCGGGTACCTACAATGAGCAGTTCTTC. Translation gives CASSLDAGTYNEQFF.

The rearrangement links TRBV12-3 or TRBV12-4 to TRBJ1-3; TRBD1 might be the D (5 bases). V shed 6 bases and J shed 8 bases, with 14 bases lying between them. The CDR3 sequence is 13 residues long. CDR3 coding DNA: TGTGCCAGCAGCCTGGGGGAGGCGTACACCATATATTTT. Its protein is CASSLGEAYTIYF.

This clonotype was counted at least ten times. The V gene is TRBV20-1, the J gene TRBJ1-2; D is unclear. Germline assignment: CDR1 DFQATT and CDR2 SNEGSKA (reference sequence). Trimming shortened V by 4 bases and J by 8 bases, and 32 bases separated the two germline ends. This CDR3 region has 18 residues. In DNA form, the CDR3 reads TGCAGTGCTATAGCTAGAGTTAGCGCTCGGGCGGAATTGTTGGGCTACACCTTC. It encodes CSAIARVSARAELLGYTF.

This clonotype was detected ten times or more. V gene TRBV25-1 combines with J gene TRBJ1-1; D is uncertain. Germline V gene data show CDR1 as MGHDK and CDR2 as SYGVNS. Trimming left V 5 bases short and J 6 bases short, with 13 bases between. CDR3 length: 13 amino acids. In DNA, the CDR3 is TGTGCCAGCAGTAATGACGGGTATTCTGAAGCTTTCTTT. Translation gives CASSNDGYSEAFF.

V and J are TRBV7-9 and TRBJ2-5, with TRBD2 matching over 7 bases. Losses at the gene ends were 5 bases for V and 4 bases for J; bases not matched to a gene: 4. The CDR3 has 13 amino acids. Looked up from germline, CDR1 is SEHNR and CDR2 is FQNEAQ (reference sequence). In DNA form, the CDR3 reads TGTGCCAGCAGCCCGGGACTAAGAGAGACCCAGTACTTC. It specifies CASSPGLRETQYF.